This entry concerns a single T cell receptor beta chain. The data belong to a study of shared T cell receptors in the human thymus. TCRdb's table, derived via immunoSEQ multiplex PCR, lists solely in-frame clones and lacks some. Altogether 630,000 or so clones are present, approximately 87% being singletons, with the ten largest covering more than 0.009%. This CDR3 comprises 13 residues. The germline V gene encodes CDR1 SGHDN and CDR2 FVKESK. J lost 5 bases, V lost 4 bases, and 2 bases had no gene match. These data are also associated with another study on human thymus T cells. From that second work: The people who donated were healthy Finnish babies having corrective surgery for congenital heart defects.

The chain is built from TRBV14 and TRBJ1-2; TRBD1 aligns across 9 bases. The sequenced sample was thymocytes. The receptor's source is a boy less than two years old with a congenital heart defect. The CDR3 DNA follows: TGTGCCAGCAGCCGGGACAGGGATTATGGCTACACCTTC. Amino acids: CASSRDRDYGYTF.